A single sample is the source of the 8 T cell receptor beta chains below, sequenced in a study of CD8 T cells in ankylosing spondylitis. General observations from the study: The study identified a TCR beta motif of roughly eight highly homologous variants that appeared characteristic of ankylosing spondylitis blood.

Each CDR3 protein is one row after TCRdb ran MiXCR on the 5' RACE reads. The data hold 700,000 to 850,000 distinct CDR3 sequences, with 12% observed a single time. No antigens are known for them. The sequenced material came from blood, either unsorted or a sorted T cell fraction (not recorded which). These receptors came from a male donor with ankylosing spondylitis.

In this sample, this clonotype turned up many times. V and J are TRBV7-2 and TRBJ2-1; D not resolved. V lost 0 bases, J lost 5 bases, and 8 bases lay in between. CDR1 and CDR2 (germline): SGHTA, FQGNSA. CDR3 length: 14 residues. Here the CDR3 DNA reads TGTGCCAGCAGCTTAGCGCGTGCCAACAATGAGCAGTTCTTC. This encodes CASSLARANNEQFF.

This clonotype showed up many times. The chain uses TRBV29-1 and TRBJ1-2; D not resolved. This CDR3 contains 11 residues. CDR1 SQVTM and CDR2 ANQGSEA come from the germline V gene. The ends were cut back, 7 bases at V and 4 bases at J, with 10 bases in the middle. This CDR3 is CSAVEAYGYTF. CDR3 DNA: TGCAGCGCTGTGGAGGCCTATGGCTACACCTTC. The whole variable domain, filled in from reference TRBV29-1 and TRBJ1-2, reads SAVISQKPSRDICQRGTSLTIQCQVDSQVTMMFWYRQQPGQSLTLIATANQGSEATYESGFVIDKFPISRPNLTFSTLTVSNMSPEDSSIYLCSAVEAYGYTFGSGTRLTVV.

V and J are TRBV7-2 and TRBJ2-1; no clear D gene. The V and J ends lost 0 bases and 5 bases respectively, with 14 bases between them. CDR1 and CDR2 (germline): SGHTA, FQGNSA. The CDR3 extends over 16 amino acids. The CDR3 reads CASSLAMGRRNNEQFF. DNA of the CDR3: TGTGCCAGCAGCTTAGCGATGGGTAGGCGGAACAATGAGCAGTTCTTC.

The rearrangement links TRBV3-1 to TRBJ2-1, with D uncertain. The ends were cut back, 1 base at V and 8 bases at J, with 6 bases in the middle. Germline assignment: CDR1 LGHDT and CDR2 YNNKEL (reference sequence). There are 12 residues in the CDR3. The CDR3 protein is CASSQVRYEQFF. CDR3 nucleotides: TGTGCCAGCAGCCAAGTGAGGTATGAGCAGTTCTTC.

The chain has TRBV7-2 and TRBJ1-6; no reliable D call. Per the germline V gene, CDR1 is SGHTA and CDR2 is FQGNSA. The CDR3 is 16 residues long. V lost 1 base and J 7 bases, leaving 14 bases between the germline ends. In nucleotides, the CDR3 is TGTGCCAGCAGCTTAGGCTCTCCTCGTTTGAATTCACCCCTCCACTTT. It encodes CASSLGSPRLNSPLHF.

In regard to this clonotype: The DNA is omitted, as the CDR3 cannot be located on it reliably, and the CDR3 follows TCRdb's listing. This chain connects TRBV7-9 to TRBJ2-4; the table calls TRBD1, which could not be checked here. The CDR3 numbers 15 amino acids, ends counted. Germline CDR1 reads SEHNR; CDR2 reads FQNEAQ (reference sequence). The CDR3: CASSSSGGGRSVQYF.

In its sample, this clonotype was seen a few times. The chain carries TRBV12-3 or TRBV12-4 and TRBJ2-7, with 10 nucleotides matching TRBD2. The CDR3 has 14 residues. V lost 6 bases and J lost 6; bases outside the gene matches: 8. CDR3 bases: TGTGCCAGCAGCCCGGGACTAGCGTGGGGCGAGCAGTACTTC. Amino acid sequence: CASSPGLAWGEQYF.

This clonotype has more than one count but fewer than ten. CDR3 bases: TGTGCCAGCAGCCCCCGACTAGAGGGTGAGCAGTTCTTC. It yields the protein CASSPRLEGEQFF. V usage is TRBV7-9 and J usage is TRBJ2-1, with D perhaps TRBD2 (6 bases). Trimming stripped 5 bases from V and 9 bases from J, with 14 bases between. The CDR3 length is 13 residues. The V gene's germline CDR1 is SEHNR and CDR2 FQNEAQ (reference sequence).